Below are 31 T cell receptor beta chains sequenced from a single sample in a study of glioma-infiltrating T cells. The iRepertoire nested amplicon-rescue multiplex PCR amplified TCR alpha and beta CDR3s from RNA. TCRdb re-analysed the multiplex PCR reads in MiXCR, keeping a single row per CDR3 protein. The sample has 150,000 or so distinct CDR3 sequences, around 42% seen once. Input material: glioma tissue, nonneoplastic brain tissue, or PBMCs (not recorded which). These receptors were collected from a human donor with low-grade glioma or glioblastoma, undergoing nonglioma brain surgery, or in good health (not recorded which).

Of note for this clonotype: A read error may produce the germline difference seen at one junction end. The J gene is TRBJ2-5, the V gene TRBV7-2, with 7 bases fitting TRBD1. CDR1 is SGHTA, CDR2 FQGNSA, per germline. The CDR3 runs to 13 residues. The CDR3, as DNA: TGTGCCCGCAGCTGGGGGACAGAAGAGACCCAGTACTTC. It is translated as CARSWGTEETQYF.

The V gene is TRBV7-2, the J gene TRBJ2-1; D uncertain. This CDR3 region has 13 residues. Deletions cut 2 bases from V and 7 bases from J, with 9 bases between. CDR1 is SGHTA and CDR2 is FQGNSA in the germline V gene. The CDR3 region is CASSLRVGNEQFF. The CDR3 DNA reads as TGTGCCAGCAGCTTAAGGGTAGGTAATGAGCAGTTCTTC. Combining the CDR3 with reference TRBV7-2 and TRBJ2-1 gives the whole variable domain GAGVSQSPSNKVTEKGKDVELRCDPISGHTALYWYRQSLGQGLEFLIYFQGNSAPDKSGLPSDRFSAERTGGSVSTLTIQRTQQEDSAVYLCASSLRVGNEQFFGPGTRLTVL.

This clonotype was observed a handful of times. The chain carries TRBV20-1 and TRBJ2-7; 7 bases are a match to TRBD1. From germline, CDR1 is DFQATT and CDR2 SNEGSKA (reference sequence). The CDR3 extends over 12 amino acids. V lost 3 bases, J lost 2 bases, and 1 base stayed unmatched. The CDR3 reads CSASDRAYEQYF. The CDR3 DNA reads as TGCAGTGCTAGTGACAGGGCCTACGAGCAGTACTTC.

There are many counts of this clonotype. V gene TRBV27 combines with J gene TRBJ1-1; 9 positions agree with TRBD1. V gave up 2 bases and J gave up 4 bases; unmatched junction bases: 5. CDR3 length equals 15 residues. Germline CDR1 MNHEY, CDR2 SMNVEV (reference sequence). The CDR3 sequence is CASSLGDRVTTEAFF. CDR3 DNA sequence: TGTGCCAGCAGTTTAGGGGACAGGGTGACCACTGAAGCTTTCTTT.

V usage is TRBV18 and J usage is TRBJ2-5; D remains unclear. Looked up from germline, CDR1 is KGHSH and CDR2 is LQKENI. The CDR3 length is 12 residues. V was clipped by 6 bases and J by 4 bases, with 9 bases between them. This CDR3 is CASSSPVETQYF. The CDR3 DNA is TGTGCCAGCTCCAGCCCCGTAGAGACCCAGTACTTC.

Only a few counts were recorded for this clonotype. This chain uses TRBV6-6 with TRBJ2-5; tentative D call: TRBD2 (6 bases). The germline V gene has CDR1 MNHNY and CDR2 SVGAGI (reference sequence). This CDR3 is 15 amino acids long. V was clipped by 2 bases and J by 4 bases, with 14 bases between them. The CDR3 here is CASSYRLGGGETQYF. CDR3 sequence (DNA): TGTGCCAGCAGTTACCGACTCGGGGGAGGAGAGACCCAGTACTTC.

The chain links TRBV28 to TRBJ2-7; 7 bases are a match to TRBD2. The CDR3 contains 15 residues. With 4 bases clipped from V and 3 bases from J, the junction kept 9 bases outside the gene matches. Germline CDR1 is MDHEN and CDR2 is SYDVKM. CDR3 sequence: CASSSLGGSGYEQYF. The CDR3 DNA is TGTGCCAGCAGTTCTTTGGGCGGGAGCGGCTACGAGCAGTACTTC.

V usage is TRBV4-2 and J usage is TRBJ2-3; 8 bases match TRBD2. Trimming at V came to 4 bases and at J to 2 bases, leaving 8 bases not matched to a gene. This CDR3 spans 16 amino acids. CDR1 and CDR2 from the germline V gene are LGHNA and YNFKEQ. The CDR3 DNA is TGTGCCAGCAGCCCGATCGGGGGGGGCTACACAGATACGCAGTATTTT. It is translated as CASSPIGGGYTDTQYF.

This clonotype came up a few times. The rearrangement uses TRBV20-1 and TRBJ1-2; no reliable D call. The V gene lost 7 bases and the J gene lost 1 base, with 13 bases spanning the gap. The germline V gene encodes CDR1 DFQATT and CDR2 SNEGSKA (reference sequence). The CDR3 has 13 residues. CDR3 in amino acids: CSGRAGSNYGYTF. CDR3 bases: TGCAGTGGACGAGCTGGGAGTAACTATGGCTACACCTTC.

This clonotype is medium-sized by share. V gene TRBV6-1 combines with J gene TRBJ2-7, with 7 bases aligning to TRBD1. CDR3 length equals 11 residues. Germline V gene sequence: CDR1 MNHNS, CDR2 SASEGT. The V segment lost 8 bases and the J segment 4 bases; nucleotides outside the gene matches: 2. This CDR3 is CASGRGYEQYF. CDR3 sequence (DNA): TGTGCCAGCGGCAGGGGGTACGAGCAGTACTTC.

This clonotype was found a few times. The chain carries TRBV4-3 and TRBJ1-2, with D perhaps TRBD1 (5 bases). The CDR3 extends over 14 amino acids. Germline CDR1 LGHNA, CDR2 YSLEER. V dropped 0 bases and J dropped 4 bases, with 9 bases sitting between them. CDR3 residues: CASSQDDQGYGYTF. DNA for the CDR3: TGCGCCAGCAGCCAAGATGATCAGGGCTATGGCTACACCTTC.

The CDR3 protein is CSVVGGAYEQFF. The CDR3 DNA reads TGCAGCGTTGTCGGCGGAGCCTACGAGCAGTTCTTC. This sequence joins TRBV29-1 and TRBJ2-1; D remains ambiguous. Trimming removed 4 bases from V and 10 bases from J, with 14 bases in between. Germline V gene sequence: CDR1 SQVTM, CDR2 ANQGSEA. The CDR3 sequence is 12 residues long.

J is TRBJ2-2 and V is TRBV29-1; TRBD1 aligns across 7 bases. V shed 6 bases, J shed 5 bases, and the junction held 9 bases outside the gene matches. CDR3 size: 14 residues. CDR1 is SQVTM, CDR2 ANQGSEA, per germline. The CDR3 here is CSVKTGDGTGELFF. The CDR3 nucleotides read TGCAGCGTCAAAACAGGGGACGGGACCGGGGAGCTGTTTTTT.

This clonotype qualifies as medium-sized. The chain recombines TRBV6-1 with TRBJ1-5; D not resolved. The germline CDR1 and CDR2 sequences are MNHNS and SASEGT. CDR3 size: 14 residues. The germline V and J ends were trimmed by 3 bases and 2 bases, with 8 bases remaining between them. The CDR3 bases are TGTGCCAGCAGTGAGTCCCAGGGCAATCAGCCCCAGCATTTT. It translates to CASSESQGNQPQHF.

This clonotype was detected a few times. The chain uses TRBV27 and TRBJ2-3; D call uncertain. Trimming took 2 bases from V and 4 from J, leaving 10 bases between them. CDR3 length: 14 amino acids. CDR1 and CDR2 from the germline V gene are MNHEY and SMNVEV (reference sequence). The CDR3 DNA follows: TGTGCCAGCAGTTTAGCGGTAGGCGCAGATACGCAGTATTTT. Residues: CASSLAVGADTQYF.

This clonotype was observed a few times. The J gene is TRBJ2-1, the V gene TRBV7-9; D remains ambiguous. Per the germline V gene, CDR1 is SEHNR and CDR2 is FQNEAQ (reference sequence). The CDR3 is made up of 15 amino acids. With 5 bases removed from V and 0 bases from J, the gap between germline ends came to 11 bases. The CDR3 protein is CASSTGESSYNEQFF. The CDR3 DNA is TGTGCCAGCAGCACCGGTGAGAGCTCCTACAATGAGCAGTTCTTC. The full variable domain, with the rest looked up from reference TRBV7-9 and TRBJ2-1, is DTGVSQNPRHKITKRGQNVTFRCDPISEHNRLYWYRQTLGQGPEFLTYFQNEAQLEKSRLLSDRFSAERPKGSFSTLEIQRTEQGDSAMYLCASSTGESSYNEQFFGPGTRLTVL.

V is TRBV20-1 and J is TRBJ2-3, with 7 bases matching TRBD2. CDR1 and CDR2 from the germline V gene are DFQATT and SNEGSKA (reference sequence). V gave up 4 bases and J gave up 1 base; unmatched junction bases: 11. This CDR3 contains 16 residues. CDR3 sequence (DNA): TGCAGTGCTACCCCTAGCGGATTTCAGGGCACAGATACGCAGTATTTT. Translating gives CSATPSGFQGTDTQYF.

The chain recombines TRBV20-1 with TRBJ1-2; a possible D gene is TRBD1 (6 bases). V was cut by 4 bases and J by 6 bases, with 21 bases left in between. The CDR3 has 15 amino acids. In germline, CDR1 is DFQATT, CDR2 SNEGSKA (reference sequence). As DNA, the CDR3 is TGCAGTGCTACCCCAAACCGGGACAAGAGCAATGGCTACACCTTC. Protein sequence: CSATPNRDKSNGYTF.

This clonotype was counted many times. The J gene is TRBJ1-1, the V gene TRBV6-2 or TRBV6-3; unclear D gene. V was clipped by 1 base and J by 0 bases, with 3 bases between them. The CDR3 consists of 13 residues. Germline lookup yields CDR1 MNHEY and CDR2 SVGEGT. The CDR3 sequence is CASSYFVNTEAFF. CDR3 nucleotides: TGTGCCAGCAGTTACTTCGTGAACACTGAAGCTTTCTTT.

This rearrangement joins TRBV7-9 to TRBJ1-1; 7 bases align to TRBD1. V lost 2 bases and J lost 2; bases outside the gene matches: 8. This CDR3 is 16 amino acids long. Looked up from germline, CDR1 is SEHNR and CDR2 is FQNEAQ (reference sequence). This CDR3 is CASSLPKGTANTEAFF. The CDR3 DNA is TGTGCCAGCAGCTTACCCAAAGGGACAGCAAACACTGAAGCTTTCTTT.

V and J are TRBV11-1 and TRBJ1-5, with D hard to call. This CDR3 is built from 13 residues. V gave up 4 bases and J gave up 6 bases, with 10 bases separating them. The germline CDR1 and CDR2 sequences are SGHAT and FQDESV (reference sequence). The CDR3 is CASSSEVSQPQHF. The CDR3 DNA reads TGTGCCAGCAGCTCGGAGGTCAGTCAGCCCCAGCATTTT.

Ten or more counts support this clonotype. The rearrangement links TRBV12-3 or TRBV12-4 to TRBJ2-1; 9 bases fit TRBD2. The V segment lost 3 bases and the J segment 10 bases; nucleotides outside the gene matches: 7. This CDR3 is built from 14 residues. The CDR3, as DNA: TGTGCCAGCAGTTTGGCGGGAGGGCCGGAGGAGCAGTTCTTC. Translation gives CASSLAGGPEEQFF.

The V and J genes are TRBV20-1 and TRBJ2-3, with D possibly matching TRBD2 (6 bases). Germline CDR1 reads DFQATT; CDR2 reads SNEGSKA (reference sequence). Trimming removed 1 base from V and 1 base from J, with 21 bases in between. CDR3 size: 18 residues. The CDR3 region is CSARGGASAKGGTDTQYF. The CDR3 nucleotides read TGCAGTGCTAGAGGTGGGGCTAGCGCCAAGGGTGGCACAGATACGCAGTATTTT.

The CDR3 loop is CSARDPDSGIPHEQYF. CDR3 nucleotide sequence: TGCAGTGCTAGAGATCCCGATAGCGGGATCCCCCACGAGCAGTACTTC. The chain is built from TRBV20-1 and TRBJ2-7, with TRBD2 matching over 8 bases. In germline, CDR1 is DFQATT, CDR2 SNEGSKA (reference sequence). V shed 0 bases and J 5 bases; nucleotides not matched to a gene: 12. The CDR3 consists of 16 residues.

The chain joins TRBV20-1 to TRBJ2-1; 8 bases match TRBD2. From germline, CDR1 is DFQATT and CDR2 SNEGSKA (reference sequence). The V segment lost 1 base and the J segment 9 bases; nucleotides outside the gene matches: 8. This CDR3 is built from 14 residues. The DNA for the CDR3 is TGCAGTGCTAGAGGGAGCGGGAGTTCGAGTGAGCAGTTCTTC. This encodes CSARGSGSSSEQFF.

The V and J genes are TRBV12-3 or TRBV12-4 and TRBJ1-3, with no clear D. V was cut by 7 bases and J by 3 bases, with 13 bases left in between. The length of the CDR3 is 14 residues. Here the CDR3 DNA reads TGTGCCAGCACCAGGTCGGGAAATGGAAACACCATATATTTT. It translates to CASTRSGNGNTIYF.

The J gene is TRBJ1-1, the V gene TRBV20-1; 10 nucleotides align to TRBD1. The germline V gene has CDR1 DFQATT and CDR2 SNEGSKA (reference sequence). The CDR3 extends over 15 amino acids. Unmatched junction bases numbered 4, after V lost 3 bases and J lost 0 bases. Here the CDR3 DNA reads TGCAGTGCTAGTAAGGGACAGGGGTTGAACACTGAAGCTTTCTTT. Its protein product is CSASKGQGLNTEAFF.

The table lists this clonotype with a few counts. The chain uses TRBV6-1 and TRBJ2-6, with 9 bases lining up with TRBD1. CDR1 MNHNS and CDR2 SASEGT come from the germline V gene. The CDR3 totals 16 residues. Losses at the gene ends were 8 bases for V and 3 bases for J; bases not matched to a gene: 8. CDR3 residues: CASSHRGRGGANVLTF. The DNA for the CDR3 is TGTGCCAGCTCGCACAGGGGGCGAGGTGGGGCCAACGTCCTGACTTTC.

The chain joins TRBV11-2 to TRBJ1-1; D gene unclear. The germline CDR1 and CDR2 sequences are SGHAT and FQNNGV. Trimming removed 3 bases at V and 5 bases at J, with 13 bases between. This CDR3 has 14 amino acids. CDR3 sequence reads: CASSFTMVGTEAFF. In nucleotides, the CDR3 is TGTGCCAGCAGCTTCACGATGGTGGGTACTGAAGCTTTCTTT.

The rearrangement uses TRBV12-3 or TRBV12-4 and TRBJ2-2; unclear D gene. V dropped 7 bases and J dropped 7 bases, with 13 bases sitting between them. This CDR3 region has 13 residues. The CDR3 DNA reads TGTGCCAGCACTAAATTGGGGTACGGGGAGCTGTTTTTT. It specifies CASTKLGYGELFF.

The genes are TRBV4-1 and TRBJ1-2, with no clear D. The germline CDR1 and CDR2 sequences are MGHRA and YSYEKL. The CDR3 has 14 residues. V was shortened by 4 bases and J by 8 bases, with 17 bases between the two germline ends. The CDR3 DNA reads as TGCGCCAGCAGCCGAGATACGTTGCTGGAGGGCTACACCTTC. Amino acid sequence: CASSRDTLLEGYTF.